These T cell receptor beta chains were read from a single sample in a study of T cells in Graves' hyperthyroidism and ophthalmopathy. TCRdb reprocessed the multiplex PCR reads via MiXCR and lists one record per CDR3 protein. The sample yields 540,000 or so distinct CDR3 sequences, 46% seen once. The sample consisted of peripheral blood or thyroid tissue (not recorded which). The source of these receptors is an adult woman with Graves' disease, either hyperthyroidism or ophthalmopathy (not recorded which). Both conserved end residues are part of each CDR3. Each record gives: V gene, D gene, clone size, J gene, CDR3 DNA, CDR3 protein. A D gene is named only where the DNA matches it firmly. Some rows have no size entry. The others give once, few or many, or a class for an expanded clone.

V: TRBV6-5; D: NA; size: NA; J: TRBJ1-4; DNA: TGTGCCAGCAGGCAAGGAGGAGGAGTATCAAGCGAAAAACTGCTTTTT; CDR3: CASRQGGGVSSEKLLF
V: TRBV24-1; D: NA; size: medium-sized; J: TRBJ1-5; DNA: TGTGCCACCAGTGATTCGGCCCGAGGGAGCAATCAGCCCCAGCATTTT; CDR3: CATSDSARGSNQPQHF
V: TRBV7-9; D: TRBD1; size: many; J: TRBJ2-7; DNA: TGTGCCAGCAGCCGACTTAGGACAGGGGATGACGAGCAGTACTTC; CDR3: CASSRLRTGDDEQYF
V: TRBV15; D: NA; size: many; J: TRBJ1-5; DNA: TGTGCCACCAGGGAGGGACGGCCGGTAAATCAGCCCCAGCATTTT; CDR3: CATREGRPVNQPQHF
V: TRBV7-2; D: TRBD1; size: NA; J: TRBJ1-5; DNA: TGTGCCAGCAGTGACAGGGTGAGGGGTCAGCCCCAGCATTTT; CDR3: CASSDRVRGQPQHF
V: TRBV7-2; D: NA; size: NA; J: TRBJ1-2; DNA: TGTGCCAGCAGCTTAGCGCCACATGGCTACACCTTC; CDR3: CASSLAPHGYTF
V: TRBV29-1; D: NA; size: many; J: TRBJ2-5; DNA: TGCAGCGTTGACAAAGCACAAGAGACCCAGTACTTC; CDR3: CSVDKAQETQYF
V: TRBV19; D: TRBD2; size: many; J: TRBJ2-7; DNA: TGTGCCAGTAGTATTCGACTAGCGGGGGGTTACGAGCAGTACTTC; CDR3: CASSIRLAGGYEQYF
V: TRBV20-1; D: TRBD1; size: many; J: TRBJ1-1; DNA: TGCAGTGCCCAACACCAATTCGGGACAGTTGAAGCTTTCTTT; CDR3: CSAQHQFGTVEAFF
V: TRBV5-1; D: TRBD1; size: many; J: TRBJ2-2; DNA: TGCGCCAGCAGCTTGGAGGGGGCATACACCGGGGAGCTGTTTTTT; CDR3: CASSLEGAYTGELFF
V: TRBV29-1; D: NA; size: few; J: TRBJ1-2; DNA: TGCAGCGTTGAAATCAGCATTGCGAACTATGGCTACACCTTC; CDR3: CSVEISIANYGYTF
V: TRBV5-1; D: TRBD1; size: NA; J: TRBJ2-1; DNA: TGCGCCAGCAGCTTCGAACAGGGGGCTGGTGAGCAGTTCTTC; CDR3: CASSFEQGAGEQFF
V: TRBV14; D: NA; size: NA; J: TRBJ2-3; DNA: TGTGCCAGCAGCACCCAAACATTTGATACGCAGTATTTT; CDR3: CASSTQTFDTQYF
V: TRBV18; D: TRBD1; size: few; J: TRBJ1-1; DNA: TGTGCCAGCTCAGGACAGGGATCTGAAGCTTTCTTT; CDR3: CASSGQGSEAFF
V: TRBV20-1; D: NA; size: once; J: TRBJ1-6; DNA: TGCAGTGCTAGAGATAGCCCAGCGAGCTCCTATAATTCACCCCTCCACTTT; CDR3: CSARDSPASSYNSPLHF
V: TRBV7-3; D: NA; size: NA; J: TRBJ2-1; DNA: TGTGCCAGCAGCTTAAGCCCCCAGCGGAGCTCCTACAATGAGCAGTTCTTC; CDR3: CASSLSPQRSSYNEQFF